The entry that follows covers one TCR beta chain sequence. CDR1 and CDR2 from the germline V gene are MNHNS and SASEGT. Trimming took 4 bases from V and 0 from J, leaving 7 bases between them. This CDR3 has 14 residues. TCRdb reanalysed the PCR reads using MiXCR and keeps one entry per CDR3 protein. The sample contains roughly 14,000 distinct CDR3 sequences, roughly 47% of which appear only once. The data derive from a study of tumor-infiltrating lymphocytes in oesophageal squamous cell carcinoma. V gene TRBV6-1 combines with J gene TRBJ2-4; no firm D call. The sequencing input was blood. The sequence was collected from a male donor with esophageal squamous cell carcinoma. The chain's CDR3 is CASSAQEAKNIQYF. The DNA of the CDR3 is TGTGCCAGCAGTGCTCAAGAAGCCAAAAACATTCAGTACTTC.